One sample yielded the 27 T cell receptor beta chains listed below, sequenced in a study of tissue T cells after allogeneic stem cell transplantation (dated by TCRdb to about 2022). The method behind the library was the immunoSEQ multiplex PCR assay. As stored in TCRdb, this immuneACCESS dataset retains in-frame rearrangements with V and J assigned. A fraction of the clones does not appear; measured against another copy, unresolved V genes explain less than half of the discrepancy, and the remainder lacks a known reason. Across this sample there are more than 9,000 clones, with around 70% seen only once. The ten largest clones take up approximately 15% of the sample. Sample time point, as interpreted from the label and publication: human tissue collected at research (rapid) autopsy. Sequencing used tissue from the right colon, obtained at autopsy. The origin of the receptors is a woman aged 18 to 49 with breast cancer.

This rearrangement joins TRBV19 to TRBJ2-2; D is perhaps TRBD1 (5 bases). The germline CDR1 and CDR2 sequences are LNHDA and SQIVND (reference sequence). The CDR3 is made up of 13 amino acids. Between the trimmed V and J ends, which lost 2 bases and 5 bases, there was a span of 6 bases. The CDR3 coding sequence is TGTGCCAGTAGTATACAGGGTACCGGGGAGCTGTTTTTT. Translation: CASSIQGTGELFF.

This clone came up a few times. The chain recombines TRBV27 with TRBJ2-7; a possible D gene is TRBD1 (6 bases). V lost 1 base and J lost 6, with 16 bases in between. The CDR3 has 15 residues. Germline-derived CDR1 and CDR2 are MNHEY and SMNVEV (reference sequence). The CDR3 DNA is TGTGCCAGCAGTTTATATCCTAACACAGGGAGCGAGCAGTACTTC. It codes for CASSLYPNTGSEQYF.

The chain uses TRBV19 and TRBJ2-6; 9 bases are shared with TRBD1. This CDR3 has 15 amino acids. The J segment lost 8 bases and the V segment lost 1 base, leaving 3 bases of the junction unmatched. Germline V gene sequence: CDR1 LNHDA, CDR2 SQIVND (reference sequence). CDR3: CASSIGGTGTNVLTF. CDR3 DNA: TGTGCCAGTAGTATAGGCGGGACAGGGACCAACGTCCTGACTTTC.

The CDR3 sequence is CASSPTSDSLYEQYF. Written as DNA, the CDR3 is TGTGCCAGCAGCCCCACATCGGACAGCCTTTACGAGCAGTACTTC. The J gene is TRBJ2-7, the V gene TRBV7-3; the D gene is possibly TRBD1 (6 bases). Germline lookup yields CDR1 SGHTA and CDR2 FQGTGA. Trimming removed 5 bases from V and 4 bases from J, with 18 bases in between. This CDR3 comprises 15 residues.

The V gene is TRBV11-1, the J gene TRBJ2-3; 8 bases map to TRBD1. V shed 3 bases and J 4 bases; nucleotides not matched to a gene: 3. There are 14 residues in the CDR3. Per germline, CDR1 SGHAT and CDR2 FQDESV (reference sequence). In DNA form, the CDR3 reads TGTGCCAGCAGCTTCGACAGGGGATCAGATACGCAGTATTTT. Amino acid sequence: CASSFDRGSDTQYF. The entire variable domain, with the rest obtained from reference TRBV11-1 and TRBJ2-3, is as follows: EAEVAQSPRYKITEKSQAVAFWCDPISGHATLYWYRQILGQGPELLVQFQDESVVDDSQLPKDRFSAERLKGVDSTLKIQPAELGDSAMYLCASSFDRGSDTQYFGPGTRLTVL.

This clone showed up just a few times. The chain is built from TRBV7-2 and TRBJ2-5, with D possibly matching TRBD1 (5 bases). This CDR3 spans 13 amino acids. The germline V gene has CDR1 SGHTA and CDR2 FQGNSA. Trimming removed 4 bases from V and 4 bases from J, with 10 bases in between. DNA for the CDR3: TGTGCCAGCAGCTATCTAGGGGCAGAGACCCAGTACTTC. Amino acids: CASSYLGAETQYF.

This chain links TRBV20-1 with TRBJ1-2; D unclear. This CDR3 is 11 amino acids long. Germline values: CDR1 DFQATT, CDR2 SNEGSKA (reference sequence). Trimming removed 3 bases from V and 3 bases from J, with 5 bases in between. CDR3 nucleotides: TGCAGTGCTAGGGCCGACTATGGCTACACCTTC. Its translation: CSARADYGYTF.

The chain carries TRBV5-1 and TRBJ2-7; weak D call: TRBD2 (5 bases). Trimming cost V 7 bases and J 5 bases, with 22 bases left between them. Germline CDR1 and CDR2: SGHRS and YFSETQ. The CDR3 length is 15 residues. The CDR3 sequence: CASAPGLRGFDEQYF. The CDR3 DNA reads TGCGCCAGCGCCCCCGGCCTTCGGGGTTTCGACGAGCAGTACTTC.

This rearrangement joins TRBV12-3 or TRBV12-4 to TRBJ2-1, with unresolved D. This CDR3 has 11 amino acids. Trimming cost V 6 bases and J 9 bases, with 9 bases left between them. CDR3 coding DNA: TGTGCCAGCAGCGTAGGAACTGAGCAGTTCTTC. It codes for CASSVGTEQFF.

The chain recombines TRBV10-3 with TRBJ1-2; TRBD1 aligns across 7 bases. The junction had 7 bases not matched to a gene; V was cut back by 2 bases and J by 7 bases. The CDR3 totals 14 residues. Germline lookup yields CDR1 ENHRY and CDR2 SYGVKD. The CDR3 nucleotides read TGTGCCATCAGTGAGCGTACAGGGGATCTTGGCTACACCTTC. This translates into CAISERTGDLGYTF.

The V and J genes are TRBV11-2 and TRBJ2-2, with D unclear. V was shortened by 5 bases and J by 2 bases, with 3 bases between the two germline ends. The CDR3 length is 12 residues. CDR1 and CDR2 (germline): SGHAT, FQNNGV. CDR3 DNA sequence: TGTGCCAGCAGCGGAAACACCGGGGAGCTGTTTTTT. It translates to CASSGNTGELFF.

Of note for this clone: At one end, the junction sequence differs from germline, possibly due to a read error. The chain employs TRBV3-1 (or the pseudogene TRBV3-2) and TRBJ2-1; 16 bases fit TRBD2. Per the germline V gene, CDR1 is LGHDT and CDR2 is YNNKEL (reference sequence). The CDR3 covers 13 residues. Here the CDR3 DNA reads TGTGCCACCGGGACTAGCGGGGGGGCCTTAACGGTCTTC. The encoded protein is CATGTSGGALTVF.

This chain uses TRBV28 with TRBJ2-7, with 10 bases matching TRBD1. The CDR3 consists of 13 residues. Germline V gene data show CDR1 as MDHEN and CDR2 as SYDVKM. V lost 6 bases to trimming and J lost 4 bases; unmatched junction nucleotides: 3. CDR3 loop: CASSPGQGYEQYF. CDR3 in DNA: TGTGCCAGCAGCCCGGGACAGGGGTACGAGCAGTACTTC. The complete variable domain, with remaining parts taken from reference TRBV28 and TRBJ2-7, reads DVKVTQSSRYLVKRTGEKVFLECVQDMDHENMFWYRQDPGLGLRLIYFSYDVKMKEKGDIPEGYSVSREKKERFSLILESASTNQTSMYLCASSPGQGYEQYFGPGTRLTVT.

The chain has TRBV5-1 and TRBJ1-3; no clear D. CDR1 is SGHRS, CDR2 YFSETQ, per germline. Deletions cut 0 bases from V and 0 bases from J, with 4 bases between. The CDR3 spans 14 residues. The CDR3 spells CASSLDSSGNTIYF. CDR3 DNA: TGCGCCAGCAGCTTGGACAGCTCTGGAAACACCATATATTTT.

This clone is categorized as medium-sized. CDR3 loop: CASSKYGWGILPQHF. CDR3 nucleotides: TGTGCCAGCAGCAAATATGGATGGGGAATTTTGCCCCAGCATTTT. The chain has TRBV21-1 and TRBJ1-5. TRBV21-1 is flagged as a pseudogene. The CDR3 spans 15 residues.

V and J are TRBV7-3 and TRBJ1-2; D possibly corresponds to TRBD1 (6 bases). The V end was cut by 1 base, the J end by 8 bases, with 14 bases between. There are 14 residues in the CDR3. Germline loops: CDR1 SGHTA, CDR2 FQGTGA. The CDR3 bases are TGTGCCAGCAGCTTAAAGGGGCAGGGACACGGCTACACCTTC. Its protein is CASSLKGQGHGYTF.

V is TRBV6-4 and J is TRBJ2-1, with D possibly being TRBD1 (5 bases). The CDR3 runs to 14 residues. V lost 3 bases and J 8 bases, leaving 14 bases between the germline ends. Germline V gene sequence: CDR1 MRHNA, CDR2 SNTAGT. CDR3 coding DNA: TGTGCCAGCAGTGAGAATGGGGCGTTGGATGAGCAGTTCTTC. Residues: CASSENGALDEQFF.

The chain has TRBV18 and TRBJ1-3; no definite D call. Germline V CDR1 and CDR2: KGHSH, LQKENI. CDR3 size: 16 residues. Trimming cost V 6 bases and J 0 bases, with 15 bases left between them. The CDR3 region has the DNA TGTGCCAGCTCTGAGATCAGTGCAGCCTCTGGAAACACCATATATTTT. As protein: CASSEISAASGNTIYF.

This chain uses TRBV25-1 with TRBJ1-5; D might be TRBD1 (5 bases). Trimming took off 10 bases at V and 6 bases at J, with 31 bases between the two ends. The CDR3 loop spans 18 amino acids. Germline V CDR1 and CDR2: MGHDK, SYGVNS. The chain's CDR3 is CAIMSYSRDRLPPQPQHF. The CDR3 bases are TGTGCCATCATGTCTTATAGCCGGGACCGCTTACCACCTCAGCCCCAGCATTTT.

This chain links TRBV13 with TRBJ1-2; D is perhaps TRBD1 (5 bases). Trimming pared 4 bases from V and 8 bases from J, leaving 14 bases between. The length of the CDR3 is 13 residues. Germline V gene lookup returns CDR1 PRHDT and CDR2 FYEKMQ (reference sequence). The CDR3 reads CASSSLRDGGYTF. DNA of the CDR3: TGTGCCAGCAGCTCATTAAGGGACGGAGGCTACACCTTC.

This clone was observed a few times. V usage is TRBV19 and J usage is TRBJ1-1, with D perhaps TRBD1 (6 bases). This CDR3 spans 14 amino acids. V lost 3 bases and J lost 5, with 13 bases in between. The germline V gene encodes CDR1 LNHDA and CDR2 SQIVND (reference sequence). The CDR3 here is CASSIPGAQTEAFF. The CDR3 DNA is TGTGCCAGTAGTATCCCGGGGGCGCAAACTGAAGCTTTCTTT.

For the CDR3, the DNA is TGTGCCAGCAGCACGCCGCGGGGGGCCAAAAACATTCAGTACTTC. Protein sequence: CASSTPRGAKNIQYF. The rearrangement uses TRBV11-1 and TRBJ2-4, with TRBD2 identical over 7 bases. Germline assignment: CDR1 SGHAT and CDR2 FQDESV (reference sequence). V gave up 5 bases and J gave up 1 base; unmatched junction bases: 5. This CDR3 is built from 15 residues. The full variable domain, its missing parts supplied by reference TRBV11-1 and TRBJ2-4, is EAEVAQSPRYKITEKSQAVAFWCDPISGHATLYWYRQILGQGPELLVQFQDESVVDDSQLPKDRFSAERLKGVDSTLKIQPAELGDSAMYLCASSTPRGAKNIQYFGAGTRLSVL.

V usage is TRBV28 and J usage is TRBJ2-3, with D maybe TRBD1 (6 bases). Germline V gene sequence: CDR1 MDHEN, CDR2 SYDVKM. The V end lost 8 bases, the J end lost 7 bases, and 19 bases lay between the germline ends. The CDR3 runs to 14 residues. As DNA, the CDR3 is TGTGCCAGCCGCCTGACAGGCCCTCCTCATACGCAGTATTTT. It is translated as CASRLTGPPHTQYF.

V is TRBV6-5 and J is TRBJ2-7, with 8 bases fitting TRBD1. This CDR3 contains 15 residues. V was clipped by 2 bases and J by 4 bases; unmatched bases: 7. Germline CDR1 and CDR2: MNHEY and SVGAGI. This CDR3 reads CASSYRGTGFYEQYF. The CDR3 coding sequence is TGTGCCAGCAGTTACAGGGGGACAGGATTTTACGAGCAGTACTTC.

The V gene is TRBV3-1 (or the pseudogene TRBV3-2), the J gene TRBJ2-3; D might be TRBD1 (5 bases). This CDR3 comprises 15 residues. The V and J ends lost 3 bases and 0 bases respectively, with 10 bases between them. Per the germline V gene, CDR1 is LGHDT and CDR2 is YNNKEL (reference sequence). The CDR3 coding sequence is TGTGCCAGCAGCCAGGGGCCGTTGAGCACAGATACGCAGTATTTT. Protein product: CASSQGPLSTDTQYF.

V usage is TRBV7-3 and J usage is TRBJ2-7, with 12 positions matching TRBD1. Germline lookup yields CDR1 SGHTA and CDR2 FQGTGA. The CDR3 spans 16 residues. V was clipped by 1 base and J by 7 bases; unmatched bases: 8. CDR3 residues: CASSLMPGQGAREQYF. As DNA, the CDR3 is TGTGCCAGCAGCTTAATGCCGGGACAGGGGGCACGAGAGCAGTACTTC.

This clone occurred a few times. J is TRBJ2-5 and V is TRBV9, with D unclear. CDR3 length: 16 residues. Trimming stripped 4 bases from V and 4 bases from J, with 20 bases between. Germline V lookup: CDR1 SGDLS, CDR2 YYNGEE. CDR3 sequence (DNA): TGTGCCAGCAGCCGAACCTCGGACCCGATAGGAGAGACCCAGTACTTC. Protein: CASSRTSDPIGETQYF. The complete variable domain, with remaining parts taken from reference TRBV9 and TRBJ2-5, reads DSGVTQTPKHLITATGQRVTLRCSPRSGDLSVYWYQQSLDQGLQFLIQYYNGEERAKGNILERFSAQQFPDLHSELNLSSLELGDSALYFCASSRTSDPIGETQYFGPGTRLLVL.